Below, 31 T cell receptor beta chains from the same sample are listed, as sequenced in a study of T cell responses to AZD1222 COVID-19 vaccine. Sequencing used immunoSEQ multiplex PCR; TCRdb keeps in-frame clones, though not all of them. The table records 72,000 or so clones, around 84% of them present only once. The material sequenced was peripheral blood, taken on day 0 of AZD1222 vaccination. The origin of the receptors is an adult in good health.

This clone has just a few counts. The V and J genes are TRBV12-3 or TRBV12-4 and TRBJ2-1; D unclear. CDR3 length: 13 amino acids. V was shortened by 6 bases and J by 0 bases, with 6 bases between the two germline ends. CDR3 DNA: TGTGCCAGCAGGACCAGCTCCTACAATGAGCAGTTCTTC. Protein: CASRTSSYNEQFF.

The chain links TRBV6-1 to TRBJ1-2; D not resolved. V was trimmed by 2 bases and J by 2 bases, leaving 3 bases between them. Germline V lookup: CDR1 MNHNS, CDR2 SASEGT. This CDR3 contains 12 residues. CDR3 DNA: TGTGCCAGCAGTGAACAGAACTATGGCTACACCTTC. Translation: CASSEQNYGYTF.

The V call is TRBV6-5, the J call TRBJ1-5; no reliable D call. With 2 bases removed from V and 2 bases from J, the gap between germline ends came to 13 bases. This CDR3 contains 16 residues. Germline V CDR1 and CDR2: MNHEY, SVGAGI. Here the CDR3 reads CASSYNGDWGNQPQHF. The CDR3 DNA follows: TGTGCCAGCAGTTACAACGGGGATTGGGGCAATCAGCCCCAGCATTTT.

The chain links TRBV5-1 to TRBJ2-3; 8 bases are shared with TRBD2. With 2 bases clipped from V and 1 base from J, the junction kept 0 bases outside the gene matches. The CDR3 spans 14 residues. CDR1 is SGHRS, CDR2 YFSETQ, per germline. The DNA for the CDR3 is TGCGCCAGCAGCTTTAGCGGGGGCACAGATACGCAGTATTTT. Translated: CASSFSGGTDTQYF.

V usage is TRBV19 and J usage is TRBJ2-1, with 10 nucleotides matching TRBD2. Germline CDR1 reads LNHDA; CDR2 reads SQIVND (reference sequence). V was clipped by 7 bases and J by 1 base; unmatched bases: 4. This CDR3 spans 15 amino acids. The CDR3 here is CASKGSGGSYNEQFF. The CDR3 DNA sequence: TGTGCCAGTAAGGGTAGCGGGGGGTCCTACAATGAGCAGTTCTTC.

The gene calls are TRBV30 and TRBJ2-7, with D hard to call. V lost 1 base and J lost 2, with 9 bases in between. CDR1 and CDR2 from the germline V gene are GTSNPN and SVGIG (reference sequence). CDR3 size: 13 residues. The CDR3 sequence: CAWSGEYTYEQYF. CDR3 nucleotide sequence: TGTGCCTGGAGTGGGGAATACACCTACGAGCAGTACTTC.

DNA of the CDR3: TGTGCCACCAACCCTAGCGGGGGGGCCGTAGAGACCCAGTACTTC. It codes for CATNPSGGAVETQYF. The chain is built from TRBV15 and TRBJ2-5, with 12 bases fitting TRBD2. CDR3 size: 15 residues. J was trimmed by 4 bases and V by 7 bases; bases with no gene match: 7. Germline V CDR1 and CDR2: LNHNV, YYDKDF (reference sequence).

DNA for the CDR3: TGTGCCAGCAGCTTATTGGCTGCGGGAGGGGCCGGGGAGCTGTTTTTT. The encoded protein is CASSLLAAGGAGELFF. The chain couples TRBV7-6 to TRBJ2-2; TRBD2 aligns across 9 bases. The CDR3 totals 16 residues. The trim removed 2 bases at V and 6 bases at J, leaving 7 bases unmatched. Germline values: CDR1 SGHVS, CDR2 FNYEAQ.

The J gene is TRBJ2-7, the V gene TRBV18, with 8 bases identical to TRBD1. Trimming at V came to 3 bases and at J to 5 bases, leaving 9 bases not matched to a gene. Germline assignment: CDR1 KGHSH and CDR2 LQKENI. The CDR3 contains 15 residues. The CDR3 region has the DNA TGTGCCAGCTCACCCCCTACCTGGACAGGGAACGAGCAGTACTTC. It yields the protein CASSPPTWTGNEQYF.

This chain links TRBV5-5 with TRBJ2-7; D ambiguous. Trimming stripped 1 base from V and 1 base from J, with 12 bases between. In germline, CDR1 is SGHKS, CDR2 YYEKEE (reference sequence). This CDR3 is built from 15 residues. CDR3 amino acids: CASSLNNDGSYEQYF. The CDR3, as DNA: TGTGCCAGCAGCTTGAACAACGACGGTTCCTACGAGCAGTACTTC.

This chain joins TRBV5-4 and TRBJ1-3; no firm D call. The V and J ends lost 0 bases and 3 bases respectively, with 13 bases between them. Germline lookup yields CDR1 SGHNT and CDR2 YYREEE (reference sequence). The CDR3 sequence is 16 residues long. The CDR3 region is CASSLAGNPRGNTIYF. As DNA, the CDR3 is TGTGCCAGCAGCTTGGCGGGGAACCCCCGTGGAAACACCATATATTTT.

This clone has just a few counts. The chain is built from TRBV29-1 and TRBJ1-6, with D possibly TRBD1 on 5 matching bases. Between the trimmed V and J ends, which lost 7 bases and 8 bases, there was a span of 15 bases. From germline, CDR1 is SQVTM and CDR2 ANQGSEA. The CDR3 length is 13 residues. The CDR3 region has the DNA TGCAGCGCAAGATCAGGAGGGGATTCACCCCTCCACTTT. Translation gives CSARSGGDSPLHF.

The J gene is TRBJ2-1, the V gene TRBV13, with 7 bases lining up with TRBD1. The CDR3 has 14 amino acids. The germline gives CDR1 PRHDT, CDR2 FYEKMQ (reference sequence). The trim removed 5 bases at V and 4 bases at J, leaving 5 bases unmatched. CDR3 residues: CASSRGQTYNEQFF. The CDR3 DNA follows: TGTGCCAGCAGCCGGGGACAGACATACAATGAGCAGTTCTTC.

J is TRBJ1-4 and V is TRBV30; D is possibly TRBD1 (5 bases). Germline CDR1 GTSNPN, CDR2 SVGIG (reference sequence). The CDR3 spans 13 residues. The germline V and J ends were trimmed by 8 bases and 14 bases, with 24 bases remaining between them. In nucleotides, the CDR3 is TGTGCCCTCAGCCCGGCAGGGACCTTGGGGCTGTTTTTT. This codes for CALSPAGTLGLFF.

The V gene is TRBV9, the J gene TRBJ2-7; D is perhaps TRBD2 (6 bases). The CDR3 spans 16 residues. CDR1 is SGDLS, CDR2 YYNGEE, per germline. V was cut by 3 bases and J by 7 bases, with 23 bases left in between. CDR3 in DNA: TGTGCCAGCAGCGCCTCCGGGAGCAGCGCCGGCGGAGAGCAGTACTTC. As protein: CASSASGSSAGGEQYF.

This chain connects TRBV12-3 or TRBV12-4 to TRBJ1-2, with D unresolved. CDR3 length: 13 residues. V dropped 2 bases and J dropped 6 bases, with 10 bases sitting between them. CDR3: CASSLRGRNGYTF. The CDR3, as DNA: TGTGCCAGCAGTTTACGGGGAAGAAATGGCTACACCTTC.

This chain links TRBV5-5 with TRBJ2-1; possibly TRBD2 for D (5 bases). This CDR3 has 13 residues. Germline CDR1 SGHKS, CDR2 YYEKEE (reference sequence). Trimming shortened V by 7 bases and J by 5 bases, and 13 bases separated the two germline ends. CDR3 loop: CASGRTGNNEQFF. CDR3 bases: TGTGCCAGCGGCCGGACGGGAAACAATGAGCAGTTCTTC. Supplemented by reference TRBV5-5 and TRBJ2-1, the full variable domain reads DAGVTQSPTHLIKTRGQQVTLRCSPISGHKSVSWYQQVLGQGPQFIFQYYEKEERGRGNFPDRFSARQFPNYSSELNVNALLLGDSALYLCASGRTGNNEQFFGPGTRLTVL.

The V gene is TRBV10-3, the J gene TRBJ2-1; 7 positions agree with TRBD2. The CDR3 totals 15 residues. Trimming at V came to 3 bases and at J to 5 bases, leaving 7 bases not matched to a gene. Germline loops: CDR1 ENHRY, CDR2 SYGVKD. CDR3: CAISDTGTIDNEQFF. Written as DNA, the CDR3 is TGTGCCATCAGTGATACCGGGACTATTGACAATGAGCAGTTCTTC.

The chain uses TRBV5-1 and TRBJ2-5; 9 bases align to TRBD2. The CDR3 totals 15 residues. CDR1 is SGHRS and CDR2 is YFSETQ in the germline V gene. The V gene end was trimmed by 2 bases and the J gene end by 1 base; junction bases not matched to a gene: 3. The CDR3 sequence is CASSLLSGGQETQYF. The CDR3, as DNA: TGCGCCAGCAGCTTACTTAGCGGGGGCCAAGAGACCCAGTACTTC.

The chain employs TRBV15 and TRBJ1-1; perhaps TRBD1 as D (5 bases). The V and J ends lost 5 bases and 1 base respectively, with 14 bases between them. This CDR3 is built from 15 residues. Germline-derived CDR1 and CDR2 are LNHNV and YYDKDF (reference sequence). The CDR3 loop is CATSLLDGGNTEAFF. The CDR3 nucleotides are TGTGCCACCAGCTTGCTTGATGGGGGGAACACTGAAGCTTTCTTT. The variable domain in full, completed from reference TRBV15 and TRBJ1-1, reads DAMVIQNPRYQVTQFGKPVTLSCSQTLNHNVMYWYQQKSSQAPKLLFHYYDKDFNNEADTPDNFQSRRPNTSFCFLDIRSPGLGDTAMYLCATSLLDGGNTEAFFGQGTRLTVV.

The J gene is TRBJ1-6, the V gene TRBV20-1, with D uncertain. In germline, CDR1 is DFQATT, CDR2 SNEGSKA (reference sequence). The CDR3 length is 15 residues. Deletions cut 3 bases from V and 9 bases from J, with 18 bases between. The CDR3 protein is CSASTAGVRISPLHF. CDR3 nucleotides: TGCAGTGCTAGTACCGCTGGGGTTCGTATTTCACCCCTCCACTTT.

The V gene is TRBV7-6, the J gene TRBJ2-3, with TRBD2 matching 7 bases. Trimming removed 6 bases from V and 0 bases from J; junction bases left unmatched: 9. The germline V gene has CDR1 SGHVS and CDR2 FNYEAQ. The CDR3 runs 16 residues. The CDR3 spells CASSLRTSTSTDTQYF. CDR3 bases: TGTGCCAGCAGTTTGCGGACTAGTACTAGCACAGATACGCAGTATTTT.

Ten or more counts support this clone. V usage is TRBV27 and J usage is TRBJ1-1; the D gene is possibly TRBD1 (6 bases). The CDR3 is made up of 13 amino acids. Germline V gene sequence: CDR1 MNHEY, CDR2 SMNVEV (reference sequence). V was cut by 5 bases and J by 3 bases, with 10 bases left in between. The CDR3 loop reads CASSPPGDTEAFF. Here the CDR3 DNA reads TGTGCCAGCAGTCCCCCAGGGGACACTGAAGCTTTCTTT.

This chain joins TRBV9 and TRBJ2-2; no firm D call. CDR1 and CDR2 from the germline V gene are SGDLS and YYNGEE. The V and J ends lost 4 bases and 5 bases respectively, with 9 bases between them. CDR3 size: 13 residues. The CDR3 region is CASSTTLTGELFF. CDR3 bases: TGTGCCAGCAGCACGACACTGACCGGGGAGCTGTTTTTT.

This clone was seen a few times. This same CDR3 is encoded by further DNA sequences in the sample. The CDR3 DNA reads as TGCGCCAGCAGCTTGGAGGGGAACACTGAAGCTTTCTTT. It codes for CASSLEGNTEAFF. This rearrangement joins TRBV5-1 to TRBJ1-1, with D hard to call. The V gene's germline CDR1 is SGHRS and CDR2 YFSETQ. CDR3 length: 13 residues. The germline V and J ends were trimmed by 0 bases and 1 base, with 4 bases remaining between them.

The rearrangement uses TRBV7-6 and TRBJ1-2; TRBD1 aligns across 9 bases. V was clipped by 5 bases and J by 8 bases; unmatched bases: 6. CDR1 is SGHVS, CDR2 FNYEAQ, per germline. The CDR3 loop spans 13 amino acids. For the CDR3, the DNA is TGTGCCAGCAGCCCCGACAGGGGGAGAGGCTACACCTTC. It specifies CASSPDRGRGYTF.

The chain employs TRBV10-3 and TRBJ1-1; D gene unclear. Germline V gene sequence: CDR1 ENHRY, CDR2 SYGVKD. V dropped 3 bases and J dropped 0 bases, with 8 bases sitting between them. This CDR3 contains 14 residues. The CDR3 protein is CAISDSIVNTEAFF. The CDR3 DNA reads TGTGCCATCAGTGACAGCATCGTGAACACTGAAGCTTTCTTT.

The CDR3 DNA reads as TGTGCCAGTAGTCCCCTAGGCTTGACGAGCTCCTACAATGAGCAGTTCTTC. Translation: CASSPLGLTSSYNEQFF. This chain joins TRBV19 and TRBJ2-1; no clear D. Germline CDR1 and CDR2: LNHDA and SQIVND (reference sequence). The CDR3 length is 17 residues. V gave up 5 bases and J gave up 0 bases, with 17 bases separating them.

V and J are TRBV5-3 and TRBJ2-5, with D maybe TRBD1 (6 bases). TRBV5-3 is treated as an ORF (open reading frame) with a function not yet certain. Trimming removed 7 bases from V and 1 base from J, with 17 bases in between. CDR3 length: 15 residues. The CDR3 is CARYYEGEIQETQYF. The CDR3, as DNA: TGTGCCAGATATTATGAGGGGGAGATCCAAGAGACCCAGTACTTC.

V usage is TRBV18 and J usage is TRBJ2-1; 9 bases fit TRBD2. This CDR3 comprises 16 residues. Germline CDR1 is KGHSH and CDR2 is LQKENI. V lost 0 bases to trimming and J lost 9 bases; unmatched junction nucleotides: 9. The CDR3 region is CASSPPGLAGRGEQFF. The CDR3 DNA reads as TGTGCCAGCTCACCACCGGGGCTAGCGGGGAGAGGTGAGCAGTTCTTC.

The chain uses TRBV6-4 and TRBJ2-7, with 14 bases lining up with TRBD2. Germline CDR1 reads MRHNA; CDR2 reads SNTAGT. Trimming at V came to 6 bases and at J to 4 bases, leaving 2 bases not matched to a gene. CDR3 size: 14 residues. The CDR3 reads CASRGTSGGYEQYF. As DNA, the CDR3 is TGTGCCAGCAGGGGGACTAGCGGGGGTTACGAGCAGTACTTC.